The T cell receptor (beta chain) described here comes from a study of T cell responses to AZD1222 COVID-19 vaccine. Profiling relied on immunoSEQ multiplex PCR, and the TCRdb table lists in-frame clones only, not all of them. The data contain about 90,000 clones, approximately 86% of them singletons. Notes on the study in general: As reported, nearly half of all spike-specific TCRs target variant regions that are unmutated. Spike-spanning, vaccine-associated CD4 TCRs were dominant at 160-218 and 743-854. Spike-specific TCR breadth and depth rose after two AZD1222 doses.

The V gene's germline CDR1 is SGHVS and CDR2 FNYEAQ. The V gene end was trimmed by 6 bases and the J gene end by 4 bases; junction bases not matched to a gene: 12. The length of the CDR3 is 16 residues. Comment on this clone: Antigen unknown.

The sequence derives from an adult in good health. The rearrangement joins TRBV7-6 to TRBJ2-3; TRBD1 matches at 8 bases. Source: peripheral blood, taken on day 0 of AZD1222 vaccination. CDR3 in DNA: TGTGCCAGCAGTCTTCTCGGGACAGGAATGTCAGATACGCAGTATTTT. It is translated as CASSLLGTGMSDTQYF.